Shown below are 25 T cell receptor beta chains from a single sample sequenced in a study of identical twins. Via MiXCR, TCRdb re-called the 5' RACE reads, giving one row per CDR3 protein. There are around 670,000 distinct CDR3 sequences in the sample; 6% to 6.5% occur only once, and roughly 1.6% lies in the top ten. Sequenced sample: naive T cells sorted from blood. Source of these receptors: a man in his late teens or twenties in good health.

This clonotype turned up a few times. This chain connects TRBV11-2 to TRBJ2-6, with 10 positions matching TRBD1. V gave up 0 bases and J gave up 2 bases; unmatched junction bases: 4. Germline CDR1 and CDR2: SGHAT and FQNNGV. The CDR3 extends over 18 amino acids. CDR3 sequence (DNA): TGTGCCAGCAGCTTAGAGGGGACAGGGGCGGCTGGGGCCAACGTCCTGACTTTC. Translated: CASSLEGTGAAGANVLTF.

This clonotype showed up many times. One end of the junction fails to match germline, which may point to a read error. This chain connects TRBV19 to TRBJ2-2; a possible D gene is TRBD1 (5 bases). Germline-derived CDR1 and CDR2 are LNHDA and SQIVND (reference sequence). The CDR3 sequence is 15 residues long. CDR3 sequence reads: CASSIVSGNAGELFF. The CDR3 DNA reads TGTGCCAGTAGTATAGTTTCAGGGAACGCCGGGGAGCTGTTTTTT.

This clonotype showed up just a few times. This chain joins TRBV2 and TRBJ1-5; D may be TRBD1 (6 bases). Germline lookup yields CDR1 SNHLY and CDR2 FYNNEI. This CDR3 region has 13 residues. V lost 5 bases, J lost 9 bases, and 14 bases lay in between. The CDR3, as DNA: TGTGCCAGCAGTAACAGGGACTTAGGGCCCCAGCATTTT. This encodes CASSNRDLGPQHF. The variable domain in full, with the rest retrieved from reference TRBV2 and TRBJ1-5, is EPEVTQTPSHQVTQMGQEVILRCVPISNHLYFYWYRQILGQKVEFLVSFYNNEISEKSEIFDDQFSVERPDGSNFTLKIRSTKLEDSAMYFCASSNRDLGPQHFGDGTRLSIL.

This clonotype has only a few counts. This chain uses TRBV20-1 with TRBJ2-3, with 7 positions matching TRBD2. This CDR3 spans 16 amino acids. CDR1 and CDR2 from the germline V gene are DFQATT and SNEGSKA (reference sequence). Unmatched junction bases numbered 12, after V lost 3 bases and J lost 3 bases. This CDR3 is CSASEVLRGGTDTQYF. CDR3 nucleotides: TGCAGTGCTAGTGAGGTCTTGCGGGGAGGGACAGATACGCAGTATTTT.

V usage is TRBV12-3 or TRBV12-4 and J usage is TRBJ2-7; a weak D match, TRBD2 (5 bases). This CDR3 has 13 residues. V was clipped by 6 bases and J by 4 bases, with 13 bases between them. CDR3 sequence reads: CASSPNPGYEQYV. The CDR3 DNA reads as TGTGCCAGCAGCCCGAATCCGGGATACGAGCAGTACGTC.

Ten or more counts support this clonotype. The chain couples TRBV29-1 to TRBJ2-3; the D gene is possibly TRBD2 (5 bases). The CDR3 is 10 amino acids. The V end was cut by 8 bases, the J end by 6 bases, with 9 bases between. CDR1 and CDR2 (germline): SQVTM, ANQGSEA. CDR3 bases: TGCAGCTTATGGAGGGATACGCAGTATTTT. It encodes CSLWRDTQYF.

This clonotype has only a few counts. This chain joins TRBV29-1 and TRBJ2-1, with a possible D match to TRBD2 (5 bases). The V end was cut by 4 bases, the J end by 15 bases, with 19 bases between. CDR3 size: 12 residues. From germline, CDR1 is SQVTM and CDR2 ANQGSEA. The DNA for the CDR3 is TGCAGCGTTGTTCTCCCCGGGATCGCTGGGTTCTTC. Translating gives CSVVLPGIAGFF.

The chain recombines TRBV11-2 with TRBJ2-2, with D maybe TRBD2 (5 bases). The germline V gene has CDR1 SGHAT and CDR2 FQNNGV. The V and J ends lost 3 bases and 5 bases respectively, with 13 bases between them. This CDR3 has 15 amino acids. The CDR3 nucleotides are TGTGCCAGCAGCTTTCTCTCGAGGGAAACCGGGGAGCTGTTTTTT. Amino acid sequence: CASSFLSRETGELFF.

This clonotype was seen a few times. The V and J genes are TRBV10-3 and TRBJ2-3, with D unresolved. CDR3 length: 16 amino acids. Germline-derived CDR1 and CDR2 are ENHRY and SYGVKD. The germline V and J ends were trimmed by 3 bases and 2 bases, with 15 bases remaining between them. The CDR3 protein is CAISEPLEVFTDTQYF. As DNA, the CDR3 is TGTGCCATCAGTGAACCTCTAGAGGTATTCACAGATACGCAGTATTTT.

This clonotype came up a few times. The V and J genes are TRBV7-9 and TRBJ1-2, with D perhaps TRBD1 (6 bases). V lost 4 bases, J lost 5 bases, and 17 bases lay in between. The germline gives CDR1 SEHNR, CDR2 FQNEAQ (reference sequence). This CDR3 is 15 amino acids long. For the CDR3, the DNA is TGTGCCAGCAGCTCGCCCGGACAGAAACCTTATGGCTACACCTTC. Encoded protein: CASSSPGQKPYGYTF.

This clonotype was seen more than once but under ten times. One junction end does not reproduce the germline sequence, and a read error may be involved. This sequence joins TRBV12-3 or TRBV12-4 and TRBJ2-1; TRBD1 matches 12 bases. This CDR3 is 14 amino acids long. The CDR3 bases are TGTGCCAGCAGTTTAAAGCGGGACAGGGGGCGGACCATCTTC. This translates into CASSLKRDRGRTIF.

This clonotype has ten or more counts. Its ends do not fully match the called genes, so a read error is possible. The genes are TRBV29-1 and TRBJ2-3, with D possibly TRBD1 on 6 matching bases. CDR3 length: 10 amino acids. Germline assignment: CDR1 SQVTM and CDR2 ANQGSEA. The CDR3 is CSVDGPGTNF. CDR3 sequence (DNA): TGCAGCGTAGATGGGCCTGGGACAAATTTT.

This clonotype was counted many times. This sequence joins TRBV5-1 and TRBJ2-3; D could derive from TRBD1 or TRBD2 (5 bases each). With 4 bases removed from V and 6 bases from J, the gap between germline ends came to 21 bases. There are 16 residues in the CDR3. CDR1 and CDR2 (germline): SGHRS, YFSETQ. The CDR3 spells CASSITGGPLRDTQYF. CDR3 nucleotide sequence: TGCGCCAGCAGCATAACTGGGGGACCCCTCAGGGATACGCAGTATTTT.

This clonotype has a handful of counts. The V call is TRBV7-8, the J call TRBJ1-5, with D possibly TRBD1 on 6 matching bases. CDR1 and CDR2 from the germline V gene are SGHVS and FQNEAQ. The CDR3 consists of 17 residues. V gave up 1 base and J gave up 0 bases, with 13 bases separating them. The CDR3 sequence is CASSLGQAVNSNQPQHF. In nucleotides, the CDR3 is TGTGCCAGCAGCTTAGGACAGGCCGTTAATAGCAATCAGCCCCAGCATTTT.

The V and J genes are TRBV6-2 or TRBV6-3 and TRBJ2-7; tentatively, D is TRBD2 (6 bases). The V end was cut by 3 bases, the J end by 3 bases, with 21 bases between. Per the germline V gene, CDR1 is MNHEY and CDR2 is SVGEGT. This CDR3 contains 17 residues. This chain's CDR3 is CASSYEVGRDFIYEQYF. CDR3 coding DNA: TGTGCCAGCAGTTATGAAGTTGGCAGGGACTTTATCTACGAGCAGTACTTC.

This clonotype was picked up a small number of times. The rearrangement links TRBV7-9 to TRBJ2-7; a possible D gene is TRBD1 (6 bases). Germline CDR1 and CDR2: SEHNR and FQNEAQ (reference sequence). Trimming cost V 7 bases and J 3 bases, with 22 bases left between them. This CDR3 is built from 16 residues. The DNA of the CDR3 is TGTGCCAGCACCCCCTCCCGGGACACGTCCAGCTACGAGCAGTACTTC. Translating gives CASTPSRDTSSYEQYF.

The chain couples TRBV6-5 to TRBJ2-1; 8 nucleotides align to TRBD1. The CDR3 sequence is 15 residues long. CDR1 is MNHEY, CDR2 SVGAGI, per germline. Trimming removed 4 bases from V and 3 bases from J; junction bases left unmatched: 5. CDR3 region: CASSSGQGRYNEQFF. The CDR3 bases are TGTGCCAGCAGTTCCGGACAGGGACGCTACAATGAGCAGTTCTTC.

The rearrangement uses TRBV6-2 or TRBV6-3 and TRBJ1-1; no reliable D call. The CDR3 runs 16 residues. CDR1 and CDR2 (germline): MNHEY, SVGEGT. Trimming removed 0 bases at V and 1 base at J, with 12 bases between. DNA of the CDR3: TGTGCCAGCAGTTACTCGTATGGGGATTCGAACACTGAAGCTTTCTTT. Amino acids: CASSYSYGDSNTEAFF.

There are many counts of this clonotype. The genes are TRBV5-1 and TRBJ2-3, with 9 nucleotides matching TRBD1. V dropped 7 bases and J dropped 3; count of bases not matched to a gene: 12. This CDR3 has 16 residues. Germline V gene data show CDR1 as SGHRS and CDR2 as YFSETQ. In DNA form, the CDR3 reads TGCGCCAGCTCCCCCGGGACAGGGTTTCCGACAGATACGCAGTATTTT. Translation: CASSPGTGFPTDTQYF.

The sample holds many counts of this clonotype. The DNA for the CDR3 is TGCGCCAGCAGCTCGGGACAACAAGATGGAAACACCATATATTTT. Translated: CASSSGQQDGNTIYF. The chain joins TRBV5-1 to TRBJ1-3; tentatively, D is TRBD1 (6 bases). Germline CDR1 SGHRS, CDR2 YFSETQ. Trimming removed 3 bases from V and 3 bases from J, with 13 bases in between. The CDR3 is made up of 15 amino acids.

This chain joins TRBV5-1 and TRBJ2-5; 10 bases match TRBD1. The trim removed 4 bases at V and 11 bases at J, leaving 5 bases unmatched. Germline lookup yields CDR1 SGHRS and CDR2 YFSETQ. The CDR3 has 12 residues. CDR3: CASSVDRGDQYF. DNA for the CDR3: TGCGCCAGCAGCGTGGACAGGGGGGATCAGTACTTC.

This clonotype was counted many times. The chain recombines TRBV9 with TRBJ2-2; perhaps TRBD1 as D (6 bases). CDR1 SGDLS and CDR2 YYNGEE come from the germline V gene. Trimming cost V 5 bases and J 2 bases, with 10 bases left between them. This CDR3 has 14 residues. CDR3 nucleotide sequence: TGTGCCAGCAGGTCGGACAGCAACACCGGGGAGCTGTTTTTT. Translation gives CASRSDSNTGELFF.

In this sample, this clonotype turned up many times. The chain links TRBV28 to TRBJ1-5; 7 nucleotides agree with TRBD1. CDR3 size: 14 residues. Trimming at V came to 6 bases and at J to 7 bases, leaving 9 bases not matched to a gene. Germline CDR1 reads MDHEN; CDR2 reads SYDVKM. CDR3 nucleotides: TGTGCCAGCAGGAATACAGGGGTGTCCCAGCCCCAGCATTTT. As protein: CASRNTGVSQPQHF. The whole variable domain, remainder taken from reference TRBV28 and TRBJ1-5, is DVKVTQSSRYLVKRTGEKVFLECVQDMDHENMFWYRQDPGLGLRLIYFSYDVKMKEKGDIPEGYSVSREKKERFSLILESASTNQTSMYLCASRNTGVSQPQHFGDGTRLSIL.

This clonotype was counted a few times. CDR3 nucleotides: TGCAGTGCTATAGCGGGAGGGCCGAAGAATGAGCAGTTCTTC. Protein: CSAIAGGPKNEQFF. The chain carries TRBV20-1 and TRBJ2-1, with TRBD2 matching 11 bases. Germline V gene lookup returns CDR1 DFQATT and CDR2 SNEGSKA (reference sequence). CDR3 size: 14 residues. With V trimmed by 4 bases and J by 7 bases, 6 bases remained unmatched.

This clonotype was seen ten or more times. As DNA, the CDR3 is TGCAGCGTCGACGGGACTAGCGGGAGGTCCAGCTCCTACGAGCAGTACTTC. Translation gives CSVDGTSGRSSSYEQYF. The chain is built from TRBV29-1 and TRBJ2-7; 15 bases align to TRBD2. V was pared by 6 bases and J by 0 bases, with 9 bases of the junction left unmatched. Germline CDR1 is SQVTM and CDR2 is ANQGSEA. This CDR3 comprises 17 residues.